The table lists the clone carrying this T cell receptor beta chain with a few counts. What it binds is not known. Germline V CDR1 and CDR2: SGHRS, YFSETQ. CDR3 length: 15 residues. Trimming pared 1 base from V and 8 bases from J, leaving 15 bases between. The source of the sample is a study of regulatory T cells in long-lasting Graves disease. Study observations and caveats: Persistent disease samples used TRBV28, TRBJ1-2 and TRBJ2-5 preferentially.

Through Arm-PCR of CDR3 regions and iRepertoire HTBI primers, TCR beta libraries were built. TCRdb re-derived calls from the multiplex PCR reads in MiXCR, one entry per CDR3 protein. The table records about 430,000 distinct CDR3 sequences, over 12% of them present only once. Time point indicated: newly diagnosed GD, antithyroid drugs for less than 3 months. The TCR library used RNA extracted from PBMCs. The data also belong to a second study, concerning T cells in Graves' hyperthyroidism and ophthalmopathy. That work states: If no ophthalmopathy progression occurred within 18 months, Graves' hyperthyroidism was stable. Stable hyperthyroidism and ophthalmopathy were separated using 13 V-J signatures.

The sequences come from peripheral blood mononuclear cells (PBMCs), collected at new diagnosis, from a patient treated with antithyroid drugs. The chain has TRBV5-1 and TRBJ2-2; D uncertain. This sequence originates from a woman in her thirties or forties with Graves disease. The CDR3 region is CASSLSPSSGGELFF. In DNA, the CDR3 is TGCGCCAGCAGCTTGTCCCCTTCATCAGGAGGGGAGCTGTTTTTT.